These T cell receptor beta chains were read from a single sample in a study of shared clonotypes between healthy human individuals. Generated by immunoSEQ multiplex PCR, the TCRdb table keeps only in-frame clones and is missing some. The sample consists of approximately 2.3 million clones, approximately 93% of them appearing once. The sequencing sample was made of naive CD4+ T cells from PBMCs. Every receptor here comes from a man younger than 35 in good health. Some clones in this sample may be carry-over from other donors' samples. Both conserved end residues are part of each CDR3. Fields, in order: V gene, J gene, D gene, clone size, CDR3 protein, CDR3 DNA. D genes are given only for firm matches. Clone size, where shown, is once, few, many, or a class for clones that have expanded.

TRBV13,TRBJ2-5,.,.,CASSSGETQYF,TGTGCCAGCAGCTCCGGAGAGACCCAGTACTTC
TRBV15,TRBJ1-1,.,few,CATSLYTEAFF,TGTGCCACCAGCCTCTACACTGAAGCTTTCTTT
TRBV4-1,TRBJ2-1,.,.,CASSQEGRSRGEQFF,TGCGCCAGCAGCCAAGAGGGGAGAAGTCGAGGTGAGCAGTTCTTC
TRBV30,TRBJ1-6,.,.,CAWNTRGRNSPLHF,TGTGCCTGGAATACGCGGGGGCGTAATTCACCCCTCCACTTT
TRBV14,TRBJ2-7,.,.,CASSQRQLGPSSYEQYF,TGTGCCAGCAGCCAAAGACAACTGGGACCGAGCTCCTACGAGCAGTACTTC
TRBV2,TRBJ1-3,.,.,CASSRTNSGNTIYF,TGTGCCAGCAGCAGGACAAACTCTGGAAACACCATATATTTT
TRBV18,TRBJ1-1,.,few,CASSPGSRGAEAFF,TGTGCCAGCTCACCCGGCAGCCGAGGCGCTGAAGCTTTCTTT
TRBV5-1,TRBJ2-7,.,.,CASSPQTGSYEQYF,TGCGCCAGCAGCCCCCAGACAGGTTCCTACGAGCAGTACTTC
TRBV5-4,TRBJ2-7,TRBD2,.,CASSREAGLYEQYF,TGTGCCAGCAGCAGGGAAGCGGGACTATACGAGCAGTACTTC
TRBV2,TRBJ2-5,.,.,CASSAYRATQYF,TGTGCCAGCAGCGCGTACCGGGCTACCCAGTACTTC
TRBV7-8,TRBJ2-7,.,.,CASSIKGSSYEQYF,TGTGCCAGCAGCATCAAAGGCAGCTCCTACGAGCAGTACTTC
TRBV19,TRBJ2-3,.,.,CASSTVGENTDTQYF,TGTGCCAGTAGTACGGTGGGAGAAAACACAGATACGCAGTATTTT
TRBV14,TRBJ2-1,TRBD2,.,CASRLSGTSGRLANEQFF,TGTGCCAGCAGGCTTTCCGGGACTAGCGGGAGACTGGCCAATGAGCAGTTCTTC
TRBV6-5,TRBJ2-2,.,.,CASSYSRQTGELFF,TGTGCCAGCAGTTACTCGCGGCAGACCGGGGAGCTGTTTTTT
TRBV28,TRBJ1-5,.,.,CASSSPVTPNRQPQHF,TGTGCCAGCAGTTCCCCCGTCACCCCCAACCGTCAGCCCCAGCATTTT
TRBV7-9,TRBJ2-7,.,once,CASSLSSYEQYF,TGTGCCAGCAGTCTCAGCTCCTACGAGCAGTACTTC
TRBV6-5,TRBJ1-1,TRBD1,.,CASSRDRAMNTEAFF,TGTGCCAGCAGCCGGGACAGGGCCATGAACACTGAAGCTTTCTTT
TRBV7-9,TRBJ1-3,.,once,CASSSDRPDSGNTIYF,TGTGCCAGCAGCTCGGACAGACCGGACTCTGGAAACACCATATATTTT
TRBV6-1,TRBJ2-5,TRBD1,.,CASRFGTGSMAQYF,TGTGCCAGCAGATTCGGGACAGGGAGTATGGCCCAGTACTTC
TRBV27,TRBJ2-7,.,.,CASSPLRPPFEQYF,TGTGCCAGCAGTCCGCTCCGACCTCCTTTCGAGCAGTACTTC